This is a list of T cell receptor beta chains from one sample in a study of blood T cell repertoires in COVID-19. Assay: immunoSEQ multiplex PCR; the TCRdb copy retains only in-frame clones and omits some. The table records approximately 200,000 clones, more than 80% of them present only once. Sequenced material: peripheral blood. The receptors originated from an elderly woman with COVID-19, enrolled during active disease. CDR3s include the opening cysteine and the closing phenylalanine or tryptophan. The D gene is left open where the match is weak. Clone sizes are given selectively: once, few, many, or a class where the clone is expanded.

J gene: TRBJ2-3; V gene: TRBV3-1/TRBV3-2; D gene: TRBD2; clone size: NA; CDR3 DNA: TGTGCCAGCAGCCAAGATCGACTAGCGGCTACAGATACGCAGTATTTT; CDR3 protein: CASSQDRLAATDTQYF
J gene: TRBJ1-4; V gene: TRBV6-5; D gene: NA; clone size: NA; CDR3 DNA: TGTGCCAGCAGTCAAAGGCGGGGGGAAAAACTGTTTTTT; CDR3 protein: CASSQRRGEKLFF
J gene: TRBJ1-1; V gene: TRBV7-3; D gene: NA; clone size: NA; CDR3 DNA: TGTGCCAGCAGCTCCGGACACAACACTGAAGCTTTCTTT; CDR3 protein: CASSSGHNTEAFF
J gene: TRBJ1-1; V gene: TRBV7-8; D gene: NA; clone size: NA; CDR3 DNA: TGTGCCAGCAGCCCTTTACGGACCGCTCACGGGGGTGGTGGGGTAGCTTTCTTT; CDR3 protein: CASSPLRTAHGGGGVAFF
J gene: TRBJ1-1; V gene: TRBV7-3; D gene: NA; clone size: NA; CDR3 DNA: TGTGCCAGCAGCCAGGACAGGAACACTGAAGCTTTCTTT; CDR3 protein: CASSQDRNTEAFF
J gene: TRBJ1-6; V gene: TRBV3-1/TRBV3-2; D gene: TRBD1; clone size: NA; CDR3 DNA: TGTGCCAACAGCCAAGCCGGGACAGGGGAATCACCCCTCCACTTT; CDR3 protein: CANSQAGTGESPLHF
J gene: TRBJ2-7; V gene: TRBV5-1; D gene: TRBD1; clone size: NA; CDR3 DNA: TGCGCCAGCAGTACGGGACAGCAGTACGAGCAGTACTTC; CDR3 protein: CASSTGQQYEQYF
J gene: TRBJ2-5; V gene: TRBV10-2; D gene: NA; clone size: once; CDR3 DNA: TGCGCCAGCAGGGCGGGGGCGCGGGAGACCCAGTACTTC; CDR3 protein: CASRAGARETQYF
J gene: TRBJ1-1; V gene: TRBV27; D gene: NA; clone size: NA; CDR3 DNA: TGTGCCAGCAGTCGACTAACAGGGTACCCTGAAGCTTTCTTT; CDR3 protein: CASSRLTGYPEAFF
J gene: TRBJ2-2; V gene: TRBV2; D gene: NA; clone size: NA; CDR3 DNA: TGTGCCAGCAGAAAGGAGGGGGAGCTGTTTTTT; CDR3 protein: CASRKEGELFF
J gene: TRBJ1-1; V gene: TRBV27; D gene: NA; clone size: few; CDR3 DNA: TGTGCCAGCAGTGCGGGACGGGTTCGAGGGCAGCCCACTGAAGCTTTCTTT; CDR3 protein: CASSAGRVRGQPTEAFF
J gene: TRBJ2-3; V gene: TRBV18; D gene: TRBD1; clone size: NA; CDR3 DNA: TGTGCCAGCTCACTCGTGACAGGGACCGCAGATACGCAGTATTTT; CDR3 protein: CASSLVTGTADTQYF
J gene: TRBJ1-5; V gene: TRBV19; D gene: NA; clone size: NA; CDR3 DNA: TGTGCCAGTAGCTCCGGGACACAAGACGTAGGTCAGCCCCAGCATTTT; CDR3 protein: CASSSGTQDVGQPQHF
J gene: TRBJ2-7; V gene: TRBV5-1; D gene: NA; clone size: NA; CDR3 DNA: TGCGCCAGCAGCTGGGGGGGCCGTGGCACCGGAGAGCAGTACTTC; CDR3 protein: CASSWGGRGTGEQYF
J gene: TRBJ1-3; V gene: TRBV3-1/TRBV3-2; D gene: NA; clone size: NA; CDR3 DNA: TGTGCCAGCAGCCAAGTGGCGGGGGGTACGAACACCATATATTTT; CDR3 protein: CASSQVAGGTNTIYF
J gene: TRBJ2-7; V gene: TRBV2; D gene: TRBD2; clone size: NA; CDR3 DNA: TGTGCCAGCCTGCATAGCGGGAGTGTCAACGAGCAGTACTTC; CDR3 protein: CASLHSGSVNEQYF
J gene: TRBJ1-1; V gene: TRBV6-5; D gene: TRBD1; clone size: NA; CDR3 DNA: TGTGCCAGCAAAAGGACAGGGGCGCAGAACACTGAAGCTTTCTTT; CDR3 protein: CASKRTGAQNTEAFF
J gene: TRBJ2-7; V gene: TRBV20-1; D gene: NA; clone size: NA; CDR3 DNA: TGCAGTGCTAGTAGGGGGACCTACGAGCAGTACTTC; CDR3 protein: CSASRGTYEQYF
J gene: TRBJ1-2; V gene: TRBV9; D gene: NA; clone size: NA; CDR3 DNA: TGTGCCAGCAGCGGGAGAGAATATGGCTACACCTTC; CDR3 protein: CASSGREYGYTF
J gene: TRBJ2-3; V gene: TRBV5-5; D gene: TRBD1; clone size: NA; CDR3 DNA: TGTGCCAGCAGCATCGACAGGGCTAGTTTTACGCAGTATTTT; CDR3 protein: CASSIDRASFTQYF
J gene: TRBJ2-1; V gene: TRBV4-1; D gene: NA; clone size: NA; CDR3 DNA: TGCGCCAGCAGCCAAGGGACGGGGAGGACAACCCCTTACAATGAGCAGTTCTTC; CDR3 protein: CASSQGTGRTTPYNEQFF
J gene: TRBJ1-1; V gene: TRBV4-1; D gene: TRBD1; clone size: NA; CDR3 DNA: TGCGCCAGCAGCCCGACAGGGGGGAACACTGAAGCTTTCTTT; CDR3 protein: CASSPTGGNTEAFF
J gene: TRBJ2-7; V gene: TRBV6-5; D gene: NA; clone size: NA; CDR3 DNA: TGTGCCAGCGGTATTTCAGGGGCTATCTACGAGCAGTACTTC; CDR3 protein: CASGISGAIYEQYF
J gene: TRBJ2-7; V gene: TRBV20-1; D gene: TRBD2; clone size: NA; CDR3 DNA: TGCAGTGCTAGTATGGGACTAGGATTTACCTACGAGCAGTACTTC; CDR3 protein: CSASMGLGFTYEQYF
J gene: TRBJ1-2; V gene: TRBV15; D gene: NA; clone size: NA; CDR3 DNA: TGTGCCACCAGCCCCGACATAAACTATGGCTACACCTTC; CDR3 protein: CATSPDINYGYTF
J gene: TRBJ2-7; V gene: TRBV6-6; D gene: NA; clone size: once; CDR3 DNA: TGTGCCAGCAGTTACCCGCCCGGGACAACCTACGAGCAGTACTTC; CDR3 protein: CASSYPPGTTYEQYF
J gene: TRBJ2-4; V gene: TRBV6-4; D gene: NA; clone size: NA; CDR3 DNA: TGTGCCAGCAGTGACAGGGGACAAGGAGTATCCTTC; CDR3 protein: CASSDRGQGVSF
J gene: TRBJ2-7; V gene: TRBV29-1; D gene: TRBD1; clone size: NA; CDR3 DNA: TGCAGCGCGACAGGGGACGCCTACGAGCAGTACTTC; CDR3 protein: CSATGDAYEQYF
J gene: TRBJ1-5; V gene: TRBV11-2; D gene: NA; clone size: NA; CDR3 DNA: TGTGCCAGCAGCTTAGGTCTGACAGCGAATCAGCCCCAGCATTTT; CDR3 protein: CASSLGLTANQPQHF
J gene: TRBJ1-2; V gene: TRBV19; D gene: NA; clone size: NA; CDR3 DNA: TGTGCCAGTAGAGGAGGAGGAGTCCGCGGCTACACCTTC; CDR3 protein: CASRGGGVRGYTF
J gene: TRBJ2-5; V gene: TRBV11-2; D gene: NA; clone size: NA; CDR3 DNA: TGTGCCAGCAGCTTAGTCGCAGGCTACCAAGAGACCCAGTACTTC; CDR3 protein: CASSLVAGYQETQYF
J gene: TRBJ2-7; V gene: TRBV19; D gene: TRBD1; clone size: NA; CDR3 DNA: TGTGCCAGATACGTCCGACAGGGGGTTACTCTGTACTTC; CDR3 protein: CARYVRQGVTLYF
J gene: TRBJ1-2; V gene: TRBV19; D gene: TRBD1; clone size: NA; CDR3 DNA: TGTGCCAGTAGTATTGCGGTGGGGACAGCCGTCTATGGCTACACCTTC; CDR3 protein: CASSIAVGTAVYGYTF
J gene: TRBJ1-2; V gene: TRBV6-5; D gene: NA; clone size: NA; CDR3 DNA: TGTGCCAGCAGTTACCCCGGGACATTTGGCTACACCTTC; CDR3 protein: CASSYPGTFGYTF
J gene: TRBJ2-2; V gene: TRBV2; D gene: NA; clone size: NA; CDR3 DNA: TGTGCCACCCAAGGCAGGGGGGACAACACCGGGGAGCTGTTTTTT; CDR3 protein: CATQGRGDNTGELFF
J gene: TRBJ2-5; V gene: TRBV29-1; D gene: NA; clone size: NA; CDR3 DNA: TGCAGCGTCGCCGCGACAGACTCGGAGACCCAGTACTTC; CDR3 protein: CSVAATDSETQYF
J gene: TRBJ2-7; V gene: TRBV19; D gene: TRBD1; clone size: few; CDR3 DNA: TGTGCCAGTAGTGCTCACGACAGGGTGGACTACGAGCAGTACTTC; CDR3 protein: CASSAHDRVDYEQYF
J gene: TRBJ1-3; V gene: TRBV18; D gene: NA; clone size: once; CDR3 DNA: TGTGCCAGCTCACCTGGACAGGGAAACACCATATATTTT; CDR3 protein: CASSPGQGNTIYF
J gene: TRBJ2-3; V gene: TRBV9; D gene: TRBD2; clone size: NA; CDR3 DNA: TGTGCCAGCAGCCCGCAGGTTGGTAGCGGGGGGTACACAGATACGCAGTATTTT; CDR3 protein: CASSPQVGSGGYTDTQYF
J gene: TRBJ1-4; V gene: TRBV18; D gene: NA; clone size: NA; CDR3 DNA: TGTGCCAGCTCACGAGAAAGGGGCAATGAAAAACTGTTTTTT; CDR3 protein: CASSRERGNEKLFF
J gene: TRBJ2-1; V gene: TRBV28; D gene: TRBD1; clone size: NA; CDR3 DNA: TGTGCCAGCAGTTTGTGGACAGGGGGCCGGTTGGGTGAGCAGTTCTTC; CDR3 protein: CASSLWTGGRLGEQFF
J gene: TRBJ2-6; V gene: TRBV5-4; D gene: NA; clone size: NA; CDR3 DNA: TGTGCCAGCAGCGGGCCCACACCTGGGGCCAACGTCCTGACTTTC; CDR3 protein: CASSGPTPGANVLTF
J gene: TRBJ2-7; V gene: TRBV7-3; D gene: NA; clone size: NA; CDR3 DNA: TGTGCCAGCAGCTTAGGGGCAGAGCAGTACTTC; CDR3 protein: CASSLGAEQYF
J gene: TRBJ1-6; V gene: TRBV6-5; D gene: NA; clone size: NA; CDR3 DNA: TGTGCCAGCAACCCGTCCGGGGGTCATTCACCCCTCCACTTT; CDR3 protein: CASNPSGGHSPLHF
J gene: TRBJ1-3; V gene: TRBV7-9; D gene: NA; clone size: NA; CDR3 DNA: TGTGCCAGCAGCTTCCCTCCGGGAGCAGTTGGGGCGGCCATATATTTT; CDR3 protein: CASSFPPGAVGAAIYF
J gene: TRBJ1-5; V gene: TRBV5-6; D gene: NA; clone size: few; CDR3 DNA: TGTGCCAGCAGCCCCGGCGCAGGAATTGGGCAGCCCCAGCATTTT; CDR3 protein: CASSPGAGIGQPQHF
J gene: TRBJ2-2; V gene: TRBV7-2; D gene: TRBD2; clone size: NA; CDR3 DNA: TGTGCCAGCAGCTCGACCGGGACTAGCGGGCTGATAACCGGGGAGCTGTTTTTT; CDR3 protein: CASSSTGTSGLITGELFF
J gene: TRBJ1-2; V gene: TRBV2; D gene: TRBD1; clone size: NA; CDR3 DNA: TGTGCCAGCAGTCAGGGTACCCGACAGGGGTATGGCTACACCTTC; CDR3 protein: CASSQGTRQGYGYTF
J gene: TRBJ1-1; V gene: TRBV6-5; D gene: NA; clone size: NA; CDR3 DNA: TGTGCCAGCCGGGGGACCATGAACACTGAAGCTTTCTTT; CDR3 protein: CASRGTMNTEAFF
J gene: TRBJ2-7; V gene: TRBV5-6; D gene: NA; clone size: NA; CDR3 DNA: TGTGCCAGCAGCTTAACGCGAGCAGGCAGGGGCGACGAGCAGTACTTC; CDR3 protein: CASSLTRAGRGDEQYF
J gene: TRBJ1-3; V gene: TRBV19; D gene: NA; clone size: NA; CDR3 DNA: TGTGCCAGTAGTATTAGAGGCGGAGGTCGCTCTGGAAACACCATATATTTT; CDR3 protein: CASSIRGGGRSGNTIYF
J gene: TRBJ1-4; V gene: TRBV5-1; D gene: TRBD1; clone size: NA; CDR3 DNA: TGCGCCAGCAGTACCGGGACAGGGTCGGCTAATGAAAAACTGTTTTTT; CDR3 protein: CASSTGTGSANEKLFF
J gene: TRBJ2-1; V gene: TRBV5-6; D gene: NA; clone size: NA; CDR3 DNA: TGTGCCAGCAGCTTGGCGGCCCAGGGTGGGAATGAGCAGTTCTTC; CDR3 protein: CASSLAAQGGNEQFF
J gene: TRBJ2-5; V gene: TRBV9; D gene: TRBD1; clone size: NA; CDR3 DNA: TGTGCCAGCAGCTCAGGGGGCGGAGAGACCCAGTACTTC; CDR3 protein: CASSSGGGETQYF
J gene: TRBJ2-7; V gene: TRBV4-2; D gene: NA; clone size: NA; CDR3 DNA: TGTGCCAGCAGCCTCCTAGGGGGGGGGCCTTCCTACGAGCAGTACTTC; CDR3 protein: CASSLLGGGPSYEQYF